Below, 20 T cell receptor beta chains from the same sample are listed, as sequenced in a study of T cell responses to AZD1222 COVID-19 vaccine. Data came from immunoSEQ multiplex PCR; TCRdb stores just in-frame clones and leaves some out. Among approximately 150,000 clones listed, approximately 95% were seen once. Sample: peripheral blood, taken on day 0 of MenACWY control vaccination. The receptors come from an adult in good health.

CDR3 DNA sequence: TGTGCCAGCAGTTTATCGGCAGGGAAGACCTACGAGCAGTACTTC. Amino acids: CASSLSAGKTYEQYF. The V call is TRBV28, the J call TRBJ2-7; D perhaps matches TRBD1 (5 bases). Germline V gene data show CDR1 as MDHEN and CDR2 as SYDVKM. The CDR3 is 15 amino acids. Between the trimmed V and J ends, which lost 1 base and 2 bases, there was a span of 12 bases.

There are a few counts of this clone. CDR3 in amino acids: CASSSFTRVDGYTF. The CDR3 bases are TGTGCCAGCAGTTCCTTCACCAGGGTTGATGGCTACACCTTC. The gene calls are TRBV28 and TRBJ1-2; tentative D call: TRBD1 (5 bases). CDR3 length: 14 amino acids. Germline V CDR1 and CDR2: MDHEN, SYDVKM. The ends were cut back, 4 bases at V and 6 bases at J, with 15 bases in the middle.

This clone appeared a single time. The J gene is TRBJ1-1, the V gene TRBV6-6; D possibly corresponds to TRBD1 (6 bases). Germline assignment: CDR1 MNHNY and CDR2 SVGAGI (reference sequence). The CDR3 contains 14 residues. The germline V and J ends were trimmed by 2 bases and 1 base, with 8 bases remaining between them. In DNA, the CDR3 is TGTGCCAGCAGTTACCAGGGGCAGAACACTGAAGCTTTCTTT. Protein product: CASSYQGQNTEAFF.

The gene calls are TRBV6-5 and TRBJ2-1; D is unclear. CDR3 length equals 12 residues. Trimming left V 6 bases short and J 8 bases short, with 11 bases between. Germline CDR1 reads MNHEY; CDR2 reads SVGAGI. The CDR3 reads CASRHNVHEQFF. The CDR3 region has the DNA TGTGCCAGCAGACACAATGTCCATGAGCAGTTCTTC.

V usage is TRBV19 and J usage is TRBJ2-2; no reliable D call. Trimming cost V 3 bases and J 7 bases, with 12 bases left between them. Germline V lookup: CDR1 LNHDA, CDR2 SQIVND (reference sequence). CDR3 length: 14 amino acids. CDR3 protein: CASSIIADNGELFF. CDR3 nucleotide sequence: TGTGCCAGTAGTATTATCGCGGATAACGGGGAGCTGTTTTTT.

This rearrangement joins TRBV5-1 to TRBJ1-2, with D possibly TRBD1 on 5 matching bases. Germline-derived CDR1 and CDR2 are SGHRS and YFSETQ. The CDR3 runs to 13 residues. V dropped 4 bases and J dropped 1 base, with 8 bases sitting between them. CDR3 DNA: TGCGCCAGCAGCCCGACAGTTAACTATGGCTACACCTTC. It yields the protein CASSPTVNYGYTF.

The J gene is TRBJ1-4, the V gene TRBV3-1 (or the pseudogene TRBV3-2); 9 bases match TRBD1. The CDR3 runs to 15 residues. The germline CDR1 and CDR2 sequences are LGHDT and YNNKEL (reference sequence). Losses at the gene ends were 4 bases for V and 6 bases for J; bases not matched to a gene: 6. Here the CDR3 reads CASSPEGQGYEKLFF. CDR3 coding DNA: TGTGCCAGCAGCCCTGAGGGACAGGGATATGAAAAACTGTTTTTT.

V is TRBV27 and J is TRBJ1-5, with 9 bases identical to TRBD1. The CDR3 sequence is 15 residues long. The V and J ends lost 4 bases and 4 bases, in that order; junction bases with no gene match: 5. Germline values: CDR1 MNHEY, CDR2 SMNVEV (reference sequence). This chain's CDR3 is CASSSSDRGNQPQHF. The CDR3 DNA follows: TGTGCCAGCAGTTCCTCGGACAGGGGAAATCAGCCCCAGCATTTT.

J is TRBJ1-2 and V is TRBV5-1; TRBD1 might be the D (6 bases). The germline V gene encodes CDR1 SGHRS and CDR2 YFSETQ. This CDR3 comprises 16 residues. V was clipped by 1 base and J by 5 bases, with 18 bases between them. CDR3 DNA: TGCGCCAGCAGCTTGAGACAGGCAGCAACCGAATATGGCTACACCTTC. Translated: CASSLRQAATEYGYTF.

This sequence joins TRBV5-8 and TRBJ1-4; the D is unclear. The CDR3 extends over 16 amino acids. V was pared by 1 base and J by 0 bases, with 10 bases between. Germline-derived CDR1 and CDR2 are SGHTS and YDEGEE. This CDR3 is CASSLYRHATNEKLFF. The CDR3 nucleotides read TGTGCCAGCAGCTTGTATCGACACGCAACTAATGAAAAACTGTTTTTT.

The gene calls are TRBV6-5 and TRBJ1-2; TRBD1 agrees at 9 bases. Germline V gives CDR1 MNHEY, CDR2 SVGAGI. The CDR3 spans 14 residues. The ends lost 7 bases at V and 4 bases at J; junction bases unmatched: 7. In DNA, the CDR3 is TGTGCCAGCAACCCGGGACAGGGCTTCTATGGCTACACCTTC. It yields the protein CASNPGQGFYGYTF.

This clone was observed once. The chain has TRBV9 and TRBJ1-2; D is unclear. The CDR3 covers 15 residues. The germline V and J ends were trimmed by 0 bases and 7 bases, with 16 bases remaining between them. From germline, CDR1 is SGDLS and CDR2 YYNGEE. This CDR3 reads CASSVAPGPRIGYTF. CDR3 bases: TGTGCCAGCAGCGTAGCCCCAGGTCCCCGGATTGGCTACACCTTC.

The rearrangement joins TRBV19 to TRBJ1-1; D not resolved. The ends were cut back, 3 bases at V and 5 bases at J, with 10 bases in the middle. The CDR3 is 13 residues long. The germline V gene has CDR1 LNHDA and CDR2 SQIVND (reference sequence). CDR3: CASSILEGTEAFF. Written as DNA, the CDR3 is TGTGCCAGTAGTATTTTAGAAGGGACTGAAGCTTTCTTT.

Written as DNA, the CDR3 is TGTGCCAGCAGCGTAGGTCGAGCGGGGGCTGGCACAGATACGCAGTATTTT. It yields the protein CASSVGRAGAGTDTQYF. The rearrangement uses TRBV9 and TRBJ2-3; 8 bases are shared with TRBD2. The germline V gene encodes CDR1 SGDLS and CDR2 YYNGEE. After removal of 0 bases from V and 1 base from J, the junction contained 7 bases not matched to a gene. The CDR3 has 17 residues.

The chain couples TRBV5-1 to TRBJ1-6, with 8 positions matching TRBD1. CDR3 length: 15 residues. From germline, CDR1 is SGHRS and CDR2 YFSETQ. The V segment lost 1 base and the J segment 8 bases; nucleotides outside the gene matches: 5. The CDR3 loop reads CASSLWADRDSPLHF. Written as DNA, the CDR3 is TGCGCCAGCAGCTTGTGGGCGGACAGGGATTCACCCCTCCACTTT.

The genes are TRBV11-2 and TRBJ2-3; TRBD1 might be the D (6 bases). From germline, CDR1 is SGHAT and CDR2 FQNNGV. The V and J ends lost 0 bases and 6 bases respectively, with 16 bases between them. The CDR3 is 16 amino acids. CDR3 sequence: CASSLELGAIWDTQYF. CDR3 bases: TGTGCCAGCAGCTTAGAACTGGGGGCTATTTGGGATACGCAGTATTTT.

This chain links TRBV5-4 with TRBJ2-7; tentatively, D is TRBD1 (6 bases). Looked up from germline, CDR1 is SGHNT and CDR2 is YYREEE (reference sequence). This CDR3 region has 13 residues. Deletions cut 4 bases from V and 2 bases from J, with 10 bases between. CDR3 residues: CASSQTGTYEQYF. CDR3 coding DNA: TGTGCCAGCAGCCAAACAGGGACCTACGAGCAGTACTTC.

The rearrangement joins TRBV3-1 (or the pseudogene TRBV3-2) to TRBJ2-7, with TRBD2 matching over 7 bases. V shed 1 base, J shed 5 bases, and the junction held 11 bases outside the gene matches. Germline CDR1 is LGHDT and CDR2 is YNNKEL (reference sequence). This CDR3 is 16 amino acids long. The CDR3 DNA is TGTGCCAGCAGCCAAGGAAGCGGCGGGAGTGGCGACGAGCAGTACTTC. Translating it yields CASSQGSGGSGDEQYF.

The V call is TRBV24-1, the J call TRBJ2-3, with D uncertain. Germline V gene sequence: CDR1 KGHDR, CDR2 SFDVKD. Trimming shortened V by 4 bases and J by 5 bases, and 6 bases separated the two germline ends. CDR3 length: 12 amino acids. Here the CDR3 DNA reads TGTGCCACCAGTGAAACAGAAGATACGCAGTATTTT. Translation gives CATSETEDTQYF.

In nucleotides, the CDR3 is TGTGCCAGCAGCTCCGGACAGGTCAATAGCAATCAGCCCCAGCATTTT. It specifies CASSSGQVNSNQPQHF. The chain joins TRBV5-8 to TRBJ1-5, with 7 nucleotides matching TRBD1. The CDR3 totals 16 residues. Germline V lookup: CDR1 SGHTS, CDR2 YDEGEE. V trimming: 3 bases; J trimming: 0 bases; junction bases outside the gene matches: 6.